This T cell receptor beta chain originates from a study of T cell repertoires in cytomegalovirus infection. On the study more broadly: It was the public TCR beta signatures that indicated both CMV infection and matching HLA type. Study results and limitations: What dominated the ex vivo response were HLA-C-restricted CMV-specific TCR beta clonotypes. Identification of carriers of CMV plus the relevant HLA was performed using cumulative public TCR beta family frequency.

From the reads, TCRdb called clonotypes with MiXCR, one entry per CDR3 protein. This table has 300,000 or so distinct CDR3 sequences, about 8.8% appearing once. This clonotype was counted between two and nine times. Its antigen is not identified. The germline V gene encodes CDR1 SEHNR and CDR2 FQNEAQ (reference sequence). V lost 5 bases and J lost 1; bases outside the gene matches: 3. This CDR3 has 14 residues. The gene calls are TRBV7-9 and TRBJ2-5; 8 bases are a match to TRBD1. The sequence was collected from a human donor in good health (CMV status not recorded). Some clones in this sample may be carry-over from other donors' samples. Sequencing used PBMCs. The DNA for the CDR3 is TGTGCCAGCAGCCCGACAGGGGCCCAAGAGACCCAGTACTTC. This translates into CASSPTGAQETQYF.